This T cell receptor (beta chain) appears in the sequencing data of a study of blood T cells in healthy people across ages. Notes on the study in general: Long-lived donors carried more naive CD4+ cells and greater diversity than aged donors. TCR beta diversity per million T cells fell roughly linearly with age.

The sample holds a few counts of this clonotype. As yet, its antigen is unknown. A sample-barcoded 5' primer and a J-beta primer mix were used in a second PCR of roughly 7 to 11 cycles. TCRdb reprocessed the 5' RACE reads with MiXCR, giving one entry per CDR3 protein. In the table there are 1.5 million to 2 million distinct CDR3 sequences, about 39% of which are singletons. V lost 8 bases, J lost 5 bases, and 8 bases stayed unmatched. The germline V gene encodes CDR1 LGHDT and CDR2 YNNKEL (reference sequence). This CDR3 spans 13 amino acids. Source material: blood. This TCR derives from a human donor in good health. The rearrangement joins TRBV3-1 to TRBJ2-5, with 7 bases aligning to TRBD2. The CDR3 region has the DNA TGTGCCAGCGCTCGGGCTAGCGGCGAGACCCAGTACTTC. It encodes CASARASGETQYF.